This TCR beta chain was documented in a study of beta chain features in type 1 diabetes. The authors reverse transcribed all of the isolated RNA, so sequencing captured expressed TCRB transcripts. The average output of naive, central memory and regulatory T cell samples was 3 million to 4 million reads. Profiled with immunoSEQ multiplex PCR; TCRdb holds only in-frame clones, not every one. The repertoire has around 600,000 clones, 9.5% to 15% of them found once; the top ten carry 0.095% to 0.15%. The table lists this clone with many counts. Its antigen is currently unknown. In germline, CDR1 is LNHDA, CDR2 SQIVND (reference sequence). V dropped 0 bases and J dropped 7; count of bases not matched to a gene: 1. This CDR3 region has 14 residues. Findings of the study overall: In every one of the four CD4+ subsets, TCRB CDR3s were moderately but significantly shorter in Type 1 diabetes patients. Insertion counts at VDJ junctions were lower in type 1 diabetes patients, who also showed more deletions there. It was not settled here whether HLA type affects TCRB rearrangement.

The TCR comes from a man younger than 40 with type 1 diabetes. The gene calls are TRBV19 and TRBJ2-4, with 9 bases fitting TRBD1. The sequencing sample was made of naive CD4+ T cells from blood. The CDR3 DNA reads TGTGCCAGTAGTATAGAACAGGGGGCGAACATTCAGTACTTC. Translating gives CASSIEQGANIQYF.